This T cell receptor (beta chain) was recovered during a study of cytomegalovirus exposure and HLA in healthy donors. This clone was detected once. Germline CDR1 reads SGHNT; CDR2 reads YENEEA. The CDR3 length is 18 residues. The V end lost 4 bases, the J end lost 0 bases, and 21 bases lay between the germline ends. A multiplex PCR was run with 60 Vbeta primers and 13 Jbeta primers. Measured with immunoSEQ multiplex PCR; TCRdb has only the in-frame clones, and not every one. The sample includes 110,000 or so clones, over 55% of them seen just once. The chain employs TRBV11-3 and TRBJ1-1; D unclear. This clonotype originated in a man between 18 and 29 years old in good health and CMV-seropositive. Sequenced input: PBMCs. The CDR3 DNA reads as TGTGCCAGCAGCTCCGCGGGCCACCTTACACCGTTGAACACTGAAGCTTTCTTT. This translates into CASSSAGHLTPLNTEAFF.